Below, one T cell receptor (beta chain) is given with its context. The sample comes from a study of blood T cell repertoires in COVID-19. Whole-study context: The study drew acute and convalescent COVID-19 samples from the United States, Italy and Spain. Nucleic acid was either cDNA or gDNA, and it came from T cells, B-cell-depleted T cells, or PBMCs.

In the original workflow: Amplification of reference gene primers provided the estimated nucleated cell counts. Method: immunoSEQ multiplex PCR; TCRdb's copy keeps in-frame clones and lacks some. The V and J calls and clone size were taken over from that table, and D and trimming were inferred from the DNA. The sample includes 200,000 to 250,000 clones, 75% to 90% of them seen just once. This receptor was identified in a woman aged 40 to 55 with acute or convalescent COVID-19. Input material: peripheral blood.

The CDR3 DNA sequence: TGTGCCAGCAGTGAAATGGGACAGGGAGAGGAGAACACTGAAGCTTTCTTT. It specifies CASSEMGQGEENTEAFF. This chain joins TRBV2 and TRBJ1-1; 9 positions match TRBD1. Looked up from germline, CDR1 is SNHLY and CDR2 is FYNNEI. V lost 2 bases, J lost 1 base, and 8 bases stayed unmatched. There are 17 residues in the CDR3.